One sample yielded the 17 T cell receptor beta chains listed below, sequenced in a study of T-cell reconstitution after alpha-beta-depleted transplantation in children. Unique molecular identifiers were used in preparing the TCRbeta library. Each CDR3 protein is one row after TCRdb ran MiXCR on the PCR reads. The sample lists about 610,000 distinct CDR3 sequences, 8% to 11% seen once, with less than 5% in the top ten. Specimen: PBMCs from the stem cell graft donor, collected from the stem cell graft. Source of these receptors: a human donor who donated a stem cell graft to a child with acute myeloid leukemia.

This clonotype was counted many times. The V and J genes are TRBV6-4 and TRBJ2-1; 8 positions agree with TRBD1. The V and J ends lost 4 bases and 4 bases, in that order; junction bases with no gene match: 6. The CDR3 has 15 residues. CDR1 and CDR2 from the germline V gene are MRHNA and SNTAGT. The CDR3 sequence: CASSAQGEWYNEQFF. The DNA of the CDR3 is TGTGCCAGCAGTGCACAGGGGGAGTGGTACAATGAGCAGTTCTTC.

This clonotype was counted many times. The rearrangement uses TRBV7-8 and TRBJ2-3, with 7 nucleotides matching TRBD2. Germline-derived CDR1 and CDR2 are SGHVS and FQNEAQ. The CDR3 is 15 residues long. Germline trimming cut 5 bases from V and 5 bases from J; bases unmatched to any gene: 10. This CDR3 reads CASSQRDEIIDTQYF. The CDR3 nucleotides are TGTGCCAGCAGCCAGCGGGACGAAATTATAGATACGCAGTATTTT.

This clonotype appeared a few times. The junction departs from germline at one end; a sequencing error may be responsible. The chain couples TRBV4-3 to TRBJ2-7; 9 positions agree with TRBD1. CDR1 and CDR2 (germline): LGHNA, YSLEER. This CDR3 is 16 amino acids long. The CDR3 reads CASSQDRDRASSEQYF. The DNA of the CDR3 is TGCGCCAGCAGCCAAGACCGGGACAGGGCTTCCTCCGAGCAGTACTTC.

This clonotype has more than one count but fewer than ten. V and J are TRBV6-2 or TRBV6-3 and TRBJ2-7; either TRBD1 or TRBD2 may fit D (5 bases each). CDR1 MNHEY and CDR2 SVGEGT come from the germline V gene. V gave up 6 bases and J gave up 2 bases, with 14 bases separating them. The CDR3 runs to 14 residues. The DNA of the CDR3 is TGTGCCAGCAGGGTTGGGACGGTTCCCTACGAGCAGTACTTC. Its translation: CASRVGTVPYEQYF.

This clonotype was detected a few times. This sequence joins TRBV11-2 and TRBJ2-1; 7 bases agree with TRBD1. With V trimmed by 1 base and J by 9 bases, 9 bases remained unmatched. CDR3 length: 15 amino acids. CDR1 and CDR2 from the germline V gene are SGHAT and FQNNGV. The CDR3, as DNA: TGTGCCAGCAGCTTAGGACAGGGTACGGCGAGTGAGCAGTTCTTC. Amino acids: CASSLGQGTASEQFF.

This clonotype was picked up a small number of times. This CDR3 is CATSDTGTSGRVDTGELFF. CDR3 nucleotides: TGTGCCACCAGTGATACCGGGACTAGCGGGAGGGTCGACACCGGGGAGCTGTTTTTT. This chain joins TRBV24-1 and TRBJ2-2; 16 bases match TRBD2. V gave up 3 bases and J gave up 3 bases; unmatched junction bases: 6. The CDR3 consists of 19 residues. The germline V gene has CDR1 KGHDR and CDR2 SFDVKD.

There are a few counts of this clonotype. This chain connects TRBV7-2 to TRBJ2-7, with a tentative D call TRBD2 (5 bases). Germline CDR1 is SGHTA and CDR2 is FQGNSA. This CDR3 contains 12 residues. Trimming pared 0 bases from V and 8 bases from J, leaving 8 bases between. CDR3 sequence reads: CASSLATGKQYF. In DNA form, the CDR3 reads TGTGCCAGCAGCTTAGCTACCGGGAAGCAGTACTTC.

The chain carries TRBV7-9 and TRBJ1-6; unclear D gene. Trimming left V 2 bases short and J 7 bases short, with 6 bases between. CDR1 and CDR2 from the germline V gene are SEHNR and FQNEAQ (reference sequence). The CDR3 covers 13 residues. The CDR3 coding sequence is TGTGCCAGCAGCTTACTCGGCAATTCACCCCTCCACTTT. It yields the protein CASSLLGNSPLHF.

Of note for this clonotype: In this CDR3 the conserved last residue, phenylalanine or tryptophan, is missing, so a read error is likely. The chain joins TRBV7-2 to TRBJ1-1; D is unresolved. Germline V CDR1 and CDR2: SGHTA, FQGNSA. The CDR3 is 16 residues long. V was pared by 1 base and J by 0 bases, with 12 bases between. The CDR3 sequence: CASSLVPGIMNTEAFY. The CDR3 DNA follows: TGTGCCAGCAGCTTAGTCCCGGGGATCATGAACACTGAAGCTTTCTAT.

A few counts support this clonotype. The chain couples TRBV29-1 to TRBJ1-2, with D possibly matching TRBD1 (6 bases). The length of the CDR3 is 14 residues. V dropped 6 bases and J dropped 8 bases, with 22 bases sitting between them. Per germline, CDR1 SQVTM and CDR2 ANQGSEA. The CDR3 protein is CSVGRDITMGGYTF. CDR3 sequence (DNA): TGCAGCGTGGGGAGGGACATAACAATGGGAGGCTACACCTTC.

This clonotype has more than one count but fewer than ten. The chain couples TRBV9 to TRBJ2-7, with D possibly being TRBD1 or TRBD2 (5 bases each). The CDR3 covers 14 residues. The germline V gene has CDR1 SGDLS and CDR2 YYNGEE. Trimming took 3 bases from V and 3 from J, leaving 13 bases between them. This CDR3 reads CASSAGDSGYEQYF. CDR3 in DNA: TGTGCCAGCAGCGCGGGCGACAGCGGCTACGAGCAGTACTTC.

This chain uses TRBV7-9 with TRBJ2-5, with a weak D call TRBD2 (5 bases). The CDR3 runs to 14 residues. V was trimmed by 5 bases and J by 5 bases, leaving 15 bases between them. Germline CDR1 and CDR2: SEHNR and FQNEAQ (reference sequence). CDR3 loop: CASSPRVVFETQYF. CDR3 DNA sequence: TGTGCCAGCAGCCCGCGGGTAGTCTTTGAGACCCAGTACTTC.

Points on this clonotype: This clone may be a read error of a much larger clone one base away. The chain joins TRBV3-1 to TRBJ2-2; D possibly corresponds to TRBD2 (5 bases). Per the germline V gene, CDR1 is LGHDT and CDR2 is YNNKEL (reference sequence). The CDR3 spans 15 residues. CDR3 bases: TGTGCCTGCAGCCAAGAGATGGGCAGAGGGTTTGAGCTGTTTTTT. It specifies CACSQEMGRGFELFF.

The rearrangement links TRBV20-1 to TRBJ2-3, with 11 bases lining up with TRBD2. V was pared by 0 bases and J by 2 bases, with 4 bases of the junction left unmatched. Germline lookup yields CDR1 DFQATT and CDR2 SNEGSKA (reference sequence). The CDR3 covers 16 residues. This CDR3 is CSARETSGTTTDTQYF. In DNA form, the CDR3 reads TGCAGTGCTAGAGAGACTAGCGGGACTACCACAGATACGCAGTATTTT.

J is TRBJ1-1 and V is TRBV25-1; D unresolved. The CDR3 consists of 11 residues. Per germline, CDR1 MGHDK and CDR2 SYGVNS. Trimming took off 4 bases at V and 11 bases at J, with 11 bases between the two ends. CDR3 loop: CASSGGPGAFF. DNA for the CDR3: TGTGCCAGCAGTGGTGGACCCGGGGCTTTCTTT. Drawing the rest from reference TRBV25-1 and TRBJ1-1, the complete variable domain is EADIYQTPRYLVIGTGKKITLECSQTMGHDKMYWYQQDPGMELHLIHYSYGVNSTEKGDLSSESTVSRIRTEHFPLTLESARPSHTSQYLCASSGGPGAFFGQGTRLTVV.

The gene calls are TRBV4-3 and TRBJ2-5, with D perhaps matching TRBD1 or TRBD2 (5 bases each). The CDR3 extends over 15 amino acids. V shed 1 base and J shed 5 bases, with 14 bases lying between them. The germline V gene encodes CDR1 LGHNA and CDR2 YSLEER. CDR3 in amino acids: CASSQGAGLAETQYF. The CDR3 DNA reads as TGCGCCAGCAGCCAAGGGGCAGGGTTAGCGGAGACCCAGTACTTC.

This clonotype was found a few times. V is TRBV7-2 and J is TRBJ2-1; the match to TRBD2 covers 14 bases. Germline CDR1 SGHTA, CDR2 FQGNSA. This CDR3 spans 16 amino acids. With V trimmed by 7 bases and J by 9 bases, 11 bases remained unmatched. CDR3 nucleotide sequence: TGTGCCAGCATCCCGGGGACTAGCGGGAGAAGGAGTGAGCAGTTCTTC. Protein: CASIPGTSGRRSEQFF.